Here is one T cell receptor (beta chain) with its context. Data came from immunoSEQ multiplex PCR; TCRdb stores just in-frame clones and leaves some out. The sample has roughly 66,000 clones, 92% seen once. This entry comes from a study of T cell changes during pregnancy in multiple sclerosis. There are 14 residues in the CDR3. Germline V gives CDR1 SQVTM, CDR2 ANQGSEA. The chain combines TRBV29-1 with TRBJ2-1; TRBD2 aligns across 11 bases. This receptor was obtained from a female donor with multiple sclerosis, enrolled in a pregnancy study. The specimen was peripheral blood, collected in the first trimester of pregnancy. DNA for the CDR3: TGCAGTACTGATAGCGGGAGGGCCCTCAATGAGCAGTTCTTC. As protein: CSTDSGRALNEQFF.